This record looks at one T cell receptor beta chain sequence and its context. The data are from a study of CD8 T cells in Susac syndrome. Germline values: CDR1 SEHNR, CDR2 FQNEAQ (reference sequence). The ends lost 5 bases at V and 8 bases at J; junction bases unmatched: 4. This CDR3 region has 12 residues. TCR beta sequencing was performed on blood CD8+ and CD4+ T cells. Treatment-naive patients with stable or active relapsing-remitting disease were the multiple sclerosis controls. Negative isolation yielded CD4+ and CD8+ T cells, and FACS enriched TEMRA cells. The RNA, about 0.45 to 1 ug, was put through reverse transcription using random hexamers. One entry per CDR3 protein results from TCRdb running MiXCR on the immunoSEQ multiplex PCR reads. The profile covers around 180,000 distinct CDR3 sequences, with 85% to 95% appearing a single time and over 0.08% taken by the ten largest.

Specimen: CD4+ T cells from PBMCs. The genes are TRBV7-9 and TRBJ1-2; 8 bases agree with TRBD1. The sequence was collected from a human donor with multiple sclerosis. Here the CDR3 reads CASSTDRVGYTF. CDR3 in DNA: TGTGCCAGCAGCACGGACAGGGTAGGCTACACCTTC.